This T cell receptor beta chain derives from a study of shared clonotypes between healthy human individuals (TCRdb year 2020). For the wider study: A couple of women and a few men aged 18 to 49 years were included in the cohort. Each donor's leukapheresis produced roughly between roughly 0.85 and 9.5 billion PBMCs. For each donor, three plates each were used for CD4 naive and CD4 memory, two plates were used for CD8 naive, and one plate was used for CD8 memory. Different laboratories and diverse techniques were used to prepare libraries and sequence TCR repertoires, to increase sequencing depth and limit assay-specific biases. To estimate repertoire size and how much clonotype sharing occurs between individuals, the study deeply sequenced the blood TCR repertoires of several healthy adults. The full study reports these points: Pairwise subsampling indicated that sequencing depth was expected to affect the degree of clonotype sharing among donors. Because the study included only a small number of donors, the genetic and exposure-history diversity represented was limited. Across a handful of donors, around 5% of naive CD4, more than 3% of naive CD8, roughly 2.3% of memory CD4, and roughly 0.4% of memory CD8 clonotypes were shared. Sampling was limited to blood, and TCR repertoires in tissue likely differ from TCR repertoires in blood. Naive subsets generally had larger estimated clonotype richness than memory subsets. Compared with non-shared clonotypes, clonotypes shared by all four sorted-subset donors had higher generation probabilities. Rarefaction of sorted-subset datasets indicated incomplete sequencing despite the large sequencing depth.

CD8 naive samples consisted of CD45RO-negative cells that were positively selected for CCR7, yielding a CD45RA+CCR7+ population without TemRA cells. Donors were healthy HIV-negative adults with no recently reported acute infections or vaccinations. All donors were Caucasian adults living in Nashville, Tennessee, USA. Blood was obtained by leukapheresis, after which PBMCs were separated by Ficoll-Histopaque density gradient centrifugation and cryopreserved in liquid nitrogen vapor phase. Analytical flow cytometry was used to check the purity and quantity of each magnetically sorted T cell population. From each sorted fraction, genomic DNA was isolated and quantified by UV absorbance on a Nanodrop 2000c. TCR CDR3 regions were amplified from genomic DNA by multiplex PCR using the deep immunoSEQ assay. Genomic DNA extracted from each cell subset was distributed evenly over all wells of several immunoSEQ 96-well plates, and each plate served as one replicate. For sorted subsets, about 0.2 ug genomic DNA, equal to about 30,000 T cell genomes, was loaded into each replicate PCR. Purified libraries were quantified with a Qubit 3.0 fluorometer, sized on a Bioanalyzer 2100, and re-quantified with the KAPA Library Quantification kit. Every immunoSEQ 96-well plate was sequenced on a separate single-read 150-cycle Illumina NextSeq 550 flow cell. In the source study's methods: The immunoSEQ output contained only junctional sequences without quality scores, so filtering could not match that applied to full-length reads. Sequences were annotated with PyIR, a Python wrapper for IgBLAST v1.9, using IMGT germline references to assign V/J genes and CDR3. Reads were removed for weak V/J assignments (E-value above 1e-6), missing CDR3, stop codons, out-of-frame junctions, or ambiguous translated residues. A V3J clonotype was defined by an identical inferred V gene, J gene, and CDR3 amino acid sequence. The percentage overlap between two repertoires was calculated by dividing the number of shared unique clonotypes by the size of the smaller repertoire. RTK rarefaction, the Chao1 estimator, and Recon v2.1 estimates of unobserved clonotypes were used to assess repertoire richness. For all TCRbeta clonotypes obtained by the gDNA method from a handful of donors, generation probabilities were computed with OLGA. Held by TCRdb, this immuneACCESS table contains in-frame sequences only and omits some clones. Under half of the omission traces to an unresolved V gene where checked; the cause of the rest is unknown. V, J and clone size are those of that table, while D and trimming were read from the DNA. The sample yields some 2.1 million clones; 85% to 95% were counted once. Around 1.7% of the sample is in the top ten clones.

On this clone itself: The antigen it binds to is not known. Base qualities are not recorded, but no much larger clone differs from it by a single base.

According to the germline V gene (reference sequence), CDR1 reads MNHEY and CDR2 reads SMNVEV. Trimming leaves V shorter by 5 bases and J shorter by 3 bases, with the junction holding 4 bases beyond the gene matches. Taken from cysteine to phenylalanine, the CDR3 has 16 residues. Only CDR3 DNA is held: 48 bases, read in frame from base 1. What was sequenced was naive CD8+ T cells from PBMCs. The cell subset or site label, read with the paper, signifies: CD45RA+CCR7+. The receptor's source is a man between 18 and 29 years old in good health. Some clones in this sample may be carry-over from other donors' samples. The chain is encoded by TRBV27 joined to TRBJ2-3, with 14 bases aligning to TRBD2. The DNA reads TGTGCCAGCAGTACCCGACTAGCGGGAGGGACAGATACGCAGTATTTT. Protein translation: CASSTRLAGGTDTQYF.